A single TCR beta chain is shown here with its context. This CDR3 contains 15 residues. Trimming stripped 0 bases from V and 4 bases from J, with 13 bases between. Germline CDR1 SGDLS, CDR2 YYNGEE. Sequenced by immunoSEQ multiplex PCR; TCRdb stores in-frame clones only, minus some. The data contain some 130,000 clones, approximately 95% of them singletons. The sample comes from a study of control samples from healthy donors and cancer patients. This TCR was sampled from a man aged 25 to 45 in good health. The specimen sequenced was blood. The rearrangement uses TRBV9 and TRBJ2-5; D might be TRBD2 (7 bases). The CDR3 DNA follows: TGTGCCAGCAGCGTAGTTGGGGGGGCACGAGAGACCCAGTACTTC. As protein: CASSVVGGARETQYF.